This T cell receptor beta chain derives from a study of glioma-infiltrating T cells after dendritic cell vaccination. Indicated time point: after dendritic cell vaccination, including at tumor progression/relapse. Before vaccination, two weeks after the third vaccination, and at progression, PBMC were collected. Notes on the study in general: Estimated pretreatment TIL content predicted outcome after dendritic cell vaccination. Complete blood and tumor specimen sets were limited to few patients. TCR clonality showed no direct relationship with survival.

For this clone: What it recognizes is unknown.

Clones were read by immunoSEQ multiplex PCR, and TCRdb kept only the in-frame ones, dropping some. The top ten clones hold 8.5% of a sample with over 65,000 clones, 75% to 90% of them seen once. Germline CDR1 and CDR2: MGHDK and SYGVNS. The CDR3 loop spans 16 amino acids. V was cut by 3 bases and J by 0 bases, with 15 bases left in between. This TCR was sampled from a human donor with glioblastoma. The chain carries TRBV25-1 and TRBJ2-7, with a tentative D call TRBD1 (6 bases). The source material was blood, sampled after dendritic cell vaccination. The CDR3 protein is CASSDLNRAPSYEQYF. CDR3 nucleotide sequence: TGTGCCAGCAGTGACTTAAACAGGGCCCCCTCCTACGAGCAGTACTTC.